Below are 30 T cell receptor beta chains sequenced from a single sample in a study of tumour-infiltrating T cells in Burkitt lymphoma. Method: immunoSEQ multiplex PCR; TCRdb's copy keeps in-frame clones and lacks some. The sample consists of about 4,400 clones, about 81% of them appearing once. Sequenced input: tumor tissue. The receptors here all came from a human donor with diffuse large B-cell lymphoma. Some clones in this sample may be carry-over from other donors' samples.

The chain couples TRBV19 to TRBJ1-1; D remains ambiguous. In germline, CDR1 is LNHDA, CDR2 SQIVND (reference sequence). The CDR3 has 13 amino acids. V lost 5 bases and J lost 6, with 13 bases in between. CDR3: CASSPYGRPEAFF. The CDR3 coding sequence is TGTGCCAGTAGTCCCTATGGGCGTCCTGAAGCTTTCTTT.

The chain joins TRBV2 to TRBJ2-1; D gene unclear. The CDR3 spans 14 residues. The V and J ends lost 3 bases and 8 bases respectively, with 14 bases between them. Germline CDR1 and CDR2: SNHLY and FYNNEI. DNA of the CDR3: TGTGCCAGCAGTGAGAAAGGCCTGGGGTATGAGCAGTTCTTC. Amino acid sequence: CASSEKGLGYEQFF. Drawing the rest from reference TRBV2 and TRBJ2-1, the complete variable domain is EPEVTQTPSHQVTQMGQEVILRCVPISNHLYFYWYRQILGQKVEFLVSFYNNEISEKSEIFDDQFSVERPDGSNFTLKIRSTKLEDSAMYFCASSEKGLGYEQFFGPGTRLTVL.

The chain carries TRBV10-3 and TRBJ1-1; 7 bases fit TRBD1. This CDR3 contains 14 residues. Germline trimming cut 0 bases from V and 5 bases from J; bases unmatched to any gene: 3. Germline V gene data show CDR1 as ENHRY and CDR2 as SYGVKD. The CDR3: CAISESTGATEAFF. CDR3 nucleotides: TGTGCCATCAGTGAGTCAACAGGGGCGACTGAAGCTTTCTTT.

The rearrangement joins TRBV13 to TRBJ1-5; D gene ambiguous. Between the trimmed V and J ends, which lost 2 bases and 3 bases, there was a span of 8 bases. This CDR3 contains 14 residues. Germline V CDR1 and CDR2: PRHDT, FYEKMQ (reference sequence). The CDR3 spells CASSLRSLNQPQHF. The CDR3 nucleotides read TGTGCCAGCAGCTTACGGTCCCTCAATCAGCCCCAGCATTTT.

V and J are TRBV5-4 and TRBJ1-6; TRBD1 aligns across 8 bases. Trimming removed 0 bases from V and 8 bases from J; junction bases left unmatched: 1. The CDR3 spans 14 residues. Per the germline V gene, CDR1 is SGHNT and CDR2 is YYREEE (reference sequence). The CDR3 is CASSLDRGYSPLHF. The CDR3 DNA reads TGTGCCAGCAGCTTGGACAGGGGGTATTCACCCCTCCACTTT.

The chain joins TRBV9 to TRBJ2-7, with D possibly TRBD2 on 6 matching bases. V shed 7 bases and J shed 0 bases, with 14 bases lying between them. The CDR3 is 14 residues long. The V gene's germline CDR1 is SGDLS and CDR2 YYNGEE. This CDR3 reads CASSPGESSYEQYF. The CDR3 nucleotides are TGTGCCAGCTCCCCGGGGGAAAGCTCCTACGAGCAGTACTTC.

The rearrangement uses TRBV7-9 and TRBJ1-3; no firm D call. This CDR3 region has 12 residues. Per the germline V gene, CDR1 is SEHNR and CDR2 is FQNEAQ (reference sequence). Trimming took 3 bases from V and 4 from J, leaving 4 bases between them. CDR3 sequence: CASSFNGNTIYF. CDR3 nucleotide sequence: TGTGCCAGCAGCTTTAACGGAAACACCATATATTTT.

Here the CDR3 DNA reads TGTGCCAGCAGTTTTACATTAGCCCCTCACCTCTCATCGAATCAGCCCCAGCATTTT. It yields the protein CASSFTLAPHLSSNQPQHF. The chain links TRBV28 to TRBJ1-5; no clear D. From germline, CDR1 is MDHEN and CDR2 SYDVKM. The V end was cut by 3 bases, the J end by 4 bases, with 25 bases between. This CDR3 region has 19 residues.

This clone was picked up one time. CDR3 protein: CASSQETGEFTGELFF. The CDR3 bases are TGCGCCAGCAGCCAAGAGACAGGGGAATTCACCGGGGAGCTGTTTTTT. The chain carries TRBV4-1 and TRBJ2-2, with TRBD1 matching over 8 bases. Trimming took 0 bases from V and 4 from J; bases not matched to a gene: 4. Germline CDR1 and CDR2: MGHRA and YSYEKL. The length of the CDR3 is 16 residues.

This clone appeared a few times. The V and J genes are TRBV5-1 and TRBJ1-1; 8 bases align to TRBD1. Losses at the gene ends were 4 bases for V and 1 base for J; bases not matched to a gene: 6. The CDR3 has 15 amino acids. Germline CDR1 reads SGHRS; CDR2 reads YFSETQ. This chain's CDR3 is CASSTRTGRNTEAFF. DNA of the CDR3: TGCGCCAGCAGCACGAGGACAGGGAGGAACACTGAAGCTTTCTTT.

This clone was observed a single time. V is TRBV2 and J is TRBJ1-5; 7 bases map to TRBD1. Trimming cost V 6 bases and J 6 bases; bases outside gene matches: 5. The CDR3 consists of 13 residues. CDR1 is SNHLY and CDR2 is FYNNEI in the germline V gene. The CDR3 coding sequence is TGTGCCAGCAGGGACACAGGGGCTCAGCCCCAGCATTTT. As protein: CASRDTGAQPQHF.

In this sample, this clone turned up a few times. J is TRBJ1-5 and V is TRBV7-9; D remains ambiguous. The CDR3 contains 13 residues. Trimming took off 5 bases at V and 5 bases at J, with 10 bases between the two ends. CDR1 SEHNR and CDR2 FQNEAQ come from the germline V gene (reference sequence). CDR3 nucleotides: TGTGCCAGCAGCCCCCGAGGCGATCAGCCCCAGCATTTT. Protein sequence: CASSPRGDQPQHF.

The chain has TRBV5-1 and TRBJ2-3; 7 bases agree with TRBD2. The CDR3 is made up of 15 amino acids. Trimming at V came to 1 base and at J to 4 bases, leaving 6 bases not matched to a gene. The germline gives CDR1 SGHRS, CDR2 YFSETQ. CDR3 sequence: CASSLTTSKADTQYF. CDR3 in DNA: TGCGCCAGCAGCTTGACGACTAGCAAAGCAGATACGCAGTATTTT. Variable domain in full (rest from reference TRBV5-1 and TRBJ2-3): KAGVTQTPRYLIKTRGQQVTLSCSPISGHRSVSWYQQTPGQGLQFLFEYFSETQRNKGNFPGRFSGRQFSNSRSEMNVSTLELGDSALYLCASSLTTSKADTQYFGPGTRLTVL.

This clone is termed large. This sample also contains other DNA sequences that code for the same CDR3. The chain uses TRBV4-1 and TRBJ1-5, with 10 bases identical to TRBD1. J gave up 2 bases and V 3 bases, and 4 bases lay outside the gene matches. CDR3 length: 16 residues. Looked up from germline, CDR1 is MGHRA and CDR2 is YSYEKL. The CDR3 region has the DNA TGCGCCAGCAGCCACCAAGGACAGGGGGGCAATCAGCCCCAGCATTTT. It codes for CASSHQGQGGNQPQHF.

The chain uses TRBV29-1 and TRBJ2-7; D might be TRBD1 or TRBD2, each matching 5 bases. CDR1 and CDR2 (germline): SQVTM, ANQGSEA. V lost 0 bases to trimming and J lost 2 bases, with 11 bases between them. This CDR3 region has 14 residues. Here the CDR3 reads CSVEEGTAPYEQYF. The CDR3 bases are TGCAGCGTTGAAGAGGGGACGGCCCCCTACGAGCAGTACTTC.

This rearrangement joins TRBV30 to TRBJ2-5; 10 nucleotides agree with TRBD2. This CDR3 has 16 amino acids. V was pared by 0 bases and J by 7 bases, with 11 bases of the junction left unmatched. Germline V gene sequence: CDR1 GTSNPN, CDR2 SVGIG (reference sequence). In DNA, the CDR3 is TGTGCCTGGAGTGTAGGGAAGCGGGGGGGCCTTGGGACCCAGTACTTC. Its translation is CAWSVGKRGGLGTQYF. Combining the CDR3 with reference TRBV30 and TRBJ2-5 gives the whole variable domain SQTIHQWPATLVQPVGSPLSLECTVEGTSNPNLYWYRQAAGRGLQLLFYSVGIGQISSEVPQNLSASRPQDRQFILSSKKLLLSDSGFYLCAWSVGKRGGLGTQYFGPGTRLLVL.

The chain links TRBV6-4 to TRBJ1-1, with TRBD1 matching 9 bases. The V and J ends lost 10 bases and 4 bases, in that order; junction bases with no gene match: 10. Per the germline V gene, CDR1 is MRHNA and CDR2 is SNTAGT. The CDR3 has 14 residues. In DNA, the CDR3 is TGTGCCACCTCTAAAACAGGGGGCATCACTGAAGCTTTCTTT. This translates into CATSKTGGITEAFF.

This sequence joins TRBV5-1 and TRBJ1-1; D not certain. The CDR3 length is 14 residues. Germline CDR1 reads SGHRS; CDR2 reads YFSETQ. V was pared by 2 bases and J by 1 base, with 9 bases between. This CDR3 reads CASSFSVGNTEAFF. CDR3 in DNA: TGCGCCAGCAGCTTTTCAGTGGGGAACACTGAAGCTTTCTTT.

DNA for the CDR3: TGCGCCAGCAGCTTGGACACCCCCTACGAGCAGTACTTC. As protein: CASSLDTPYEQYF. This chain joins TRBV5-1 and TRBJ2-7; no clear D. Trimming took 0 bases from V and 2 from J, leaving 6 bases between them. CDR3 length equals 13 residues. Germline V lookup: CDR1 SGHRS, CDR2 YFSETQ.

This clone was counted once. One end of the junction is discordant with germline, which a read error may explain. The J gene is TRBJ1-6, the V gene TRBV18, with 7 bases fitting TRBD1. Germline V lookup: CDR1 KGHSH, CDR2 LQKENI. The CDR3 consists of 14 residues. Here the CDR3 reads CVSSRQGENSPLHF. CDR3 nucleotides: TGTGTCAGCTCCCGACAGGGAGAGAATTCACCCCTCCACTTT. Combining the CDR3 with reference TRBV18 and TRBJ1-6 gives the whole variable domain NAGVMQNPRHLVRRRGQEARLRCSPMKGHSHVYWYRQLPEEGLKFMVYLQKENIIDESGMPKERFSAEFPKEGPSILRIQQVVRGDSAAYFCVSSRQGENSPLHFGNGTRLTVT.

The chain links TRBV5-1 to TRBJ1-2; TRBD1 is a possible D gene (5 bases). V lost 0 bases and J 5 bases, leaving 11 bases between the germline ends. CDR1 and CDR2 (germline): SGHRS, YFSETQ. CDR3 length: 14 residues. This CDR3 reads CASSLVLGRYGYTF. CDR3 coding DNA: TGCGCCAGCAGCTTGGTCCTGGGGCGGTATGGCTACACCTTC.

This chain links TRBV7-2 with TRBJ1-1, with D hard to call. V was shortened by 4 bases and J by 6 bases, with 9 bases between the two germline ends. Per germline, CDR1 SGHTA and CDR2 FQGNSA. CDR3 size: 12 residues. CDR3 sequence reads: CASSSRSPEAFF. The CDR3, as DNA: TGTGCCAGCAGCTCTCGGTCCCCTGAAGCTTTCTTT.

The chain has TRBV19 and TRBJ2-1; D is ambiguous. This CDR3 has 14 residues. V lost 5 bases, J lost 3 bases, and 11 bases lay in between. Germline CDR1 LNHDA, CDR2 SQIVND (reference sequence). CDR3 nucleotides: TGTGCCAGTAGTGGACCTTTCTTCTACAATGAGCAGTTCTTC. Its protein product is CASSGPFFYNEQFF.

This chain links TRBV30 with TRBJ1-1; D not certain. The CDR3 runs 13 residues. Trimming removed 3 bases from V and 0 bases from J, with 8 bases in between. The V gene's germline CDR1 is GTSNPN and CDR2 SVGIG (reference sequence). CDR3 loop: CAWRRTLNTEAFF. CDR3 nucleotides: TGTGCCTGGAGGAGGACCTTGAACACTGAAGCTTTCTTT.

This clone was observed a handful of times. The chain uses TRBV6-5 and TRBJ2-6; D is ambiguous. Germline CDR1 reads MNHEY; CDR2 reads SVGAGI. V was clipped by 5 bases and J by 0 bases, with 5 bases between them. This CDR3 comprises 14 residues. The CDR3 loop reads CASSVNSGANVLTF. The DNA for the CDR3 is TGTGCCAGCAGTGTGAACTCTGGGGCCAACGTCCTGACTTTC.

The CDR3 sequence: CASSRDPGQLMQPQHF. The CDR3 DNA reads as TGTGCCAGCAGCAGAGACCCTGGCCAACTTATGCAGCCCCAGCATTTT. The genes are TRBV14 and TRBJ1-5; D is unclear. This CDR3 has 16 amino acids. Trimming took 5 bases from V and 7 from J, leaving 21 bases between them. Germline lookup yields CDR1 SGHDN and CDR2 FVKESK.

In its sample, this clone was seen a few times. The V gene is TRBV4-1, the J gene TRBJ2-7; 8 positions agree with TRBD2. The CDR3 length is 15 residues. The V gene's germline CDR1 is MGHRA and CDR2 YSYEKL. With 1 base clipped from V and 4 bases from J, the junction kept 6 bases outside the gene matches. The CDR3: CASSQVPTSEYEQYF. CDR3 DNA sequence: TGCGCCAGCAGCCAAGTACCGACTAGCGAATACGAGCAGTACTTC.

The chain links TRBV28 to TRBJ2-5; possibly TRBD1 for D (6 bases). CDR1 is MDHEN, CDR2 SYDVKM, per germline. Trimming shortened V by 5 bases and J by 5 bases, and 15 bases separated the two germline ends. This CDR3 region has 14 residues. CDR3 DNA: TGTGCCAGCAGTGGACAGTGGCACGCGGAGACCCAGTACTTC. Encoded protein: CASSGQWHAETQYF.

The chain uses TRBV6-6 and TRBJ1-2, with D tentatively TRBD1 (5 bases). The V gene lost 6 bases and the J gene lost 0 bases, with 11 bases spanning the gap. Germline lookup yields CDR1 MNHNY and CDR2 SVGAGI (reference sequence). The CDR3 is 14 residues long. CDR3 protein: CASRPGTANYGYTF. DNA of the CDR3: TGTGCCAGCAGGCCAGGGACCGCTAACTATGGCTACACCTTC.

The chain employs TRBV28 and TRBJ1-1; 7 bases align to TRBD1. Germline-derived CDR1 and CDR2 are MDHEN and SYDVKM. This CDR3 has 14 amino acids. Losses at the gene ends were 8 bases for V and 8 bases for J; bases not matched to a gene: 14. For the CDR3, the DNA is TGTGCCAGCGGAAGAGGGGGCTCGGCGGACGAAGCTTTCTTT. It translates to CASGRGGSADEAFF.